The rows below give T cell receptor beta chains drawn from one sample of a study of cytomegalovirus exposure and HLA in healthy donors. The data were produced by immunoSEQ multiplex PCR, yet TCRdb's version contains in-frame clones alone and is incomplete. The sample lists under 100,000 clones; just under 70% were seen once. The sample taken for sequencing was PBMCs. These receptors originate from a woman aged 50 to 60 in good health and CMV-seropositive. Each CDR3 is given with its conserved first and last residue.

v_gene	j_gene	CDR3aa
TRBV10-3	TRBJ1-5	CAISAGDHQPQHF
TRBV27	TRBJ2-2	CASSFGGANTGELFF
TRBV7-8	TRBJ2-7	CASSSARGPYEQYF
TRBV5-6	TRBJ2-5	CASERQGLQETQYF
TRBV30	TRBJ2-7	CAWTAGAFYEQYF
TRBV7-7	TRBJ2-2	CASSLERLGELFF
TRBV5-5	TRBJ2-7	CASSLTGLAGWEQYF
TRBV10-1	TRBJ2-2	CASSVGGAYTGELFF
TRBV7-9	TRBJ2-3	CASSLSLAGAFSTRDTQYF
TRBV30	TRBJ2-3	CAWKAATDTQYF
TRBV7-9	TRBJ2-7	CSSSLWGEGEQYF
TRBV11-2	TRBJ1-2	CASSSISKDSYF
TRBV2	TRBJ2-2	CASGTFGAGELFF
TRBV19	TRBJ1-5	CATKEILSNQPQHF
TRBV5-1	TRBJ2-2	CASRQGDSGELFF
TRBV27	TRBJ2-2	CASSSPGLAGENTGELFF
TRBV5-6	TRBJ2-1	CVHPGLYYNEQFF
TRBV10-3	TRBJ2-7	CATLTGYEQYF
TRBV29-1	TRBJ2-1	CSVDTSGRSEQFF
TRBV19	TRBJ1-2	CASRGQGNYGYTF
TRBV6-4	TRBJ2-3	CASSDSSGGTDTQYF
TRBV29-1	TRBJ2-3	CSVRTGGFTDTQYF
TRBV6-5	TRBJ1-6	CASSNDRVRSPLHF
TRBV7-2	TRBJ1-3	CASSQDRLGNTIYF
TRBV19	TRBJ1-1	CASSIGIQGAGDTEAFF
TRBV7-9	TRBJ1-5	CASSSTAFQPQHF
TRBV7-6	TRBJ2-1	CASSLALGQIEQFF
TRBV7-9	TRBJ1-1	CASSPPAGNTEAFF
TRBV7-2	TRBJ2-3	CASSSGPGAYDTQYF
TRBV29-1	TRBJ1-2	CSVEVAANYGYTF